The T cell receptor beta chain described here comes from a study of regulatory T cells in long-lasting Graves disease. Notes on the study in general: Because few samples were included, accuracy may have been lower. Persistent disease showed a preference for TRBV28, TRBJ1-2 and TRBJ2-5.

V dropped 0 bases and J dropped 9; count of bases not matched to a gene: 10. Germline V CDR1 and CDR2: SQVTM, ANQGSEA. This CDR3 comprises 16 residues. Through Arm-PCR of CDR3 regions and iRepertoire HTBI primers, TCR beta libraries were built. Per the original data handling: Across the samples, identification revealed roughly 56 TRBV and 12 to 15 TRBJ segments. TCRdb reanalysed the multiplex PCR reads using MiXCR and keeps one entry per CDR3 protein. TCRdb's processing, not the authors', yielded these V and J calls. Among approximately 290,000 distinct CDR3 sequences, roughly a fifth were seen once, and the ten largest hold roughly three fifths. This clonotype was observed a handful of times. Its matching antigen is unknown. Time point in this sample: persistent/refractory GD, antithyroid drugs over 5 years with positive TRAb. Extracted RNA from PBMCs served as the source of the TCR library.

Material: peripheral blood mononuclear cells (PBMCs), obtained when the disease was refractory, from a patient treated with antithyroid drugs. This sequence was found in a female donor with Graves disease. The V call is TRBV29-1, the J call TRBJ2-1; 11 nucleotides line up with TRBD2. The CDR3 loop reads CSVEDAASGRIGEQFF. The CDR3 nucleotides are TGCAGCGTTGAAGATGCTGCTAGCGGGAGGATCGGTGAGCAGTTCTTC.